The T cell receptor (beta chain) under discussion was sequenced for a study of cytomegalovirus exposure and HLA in healthy donors listed by TCRdb under 2017. For the wider study: According to an earlier analysis of 587 of the donors, about 179 million T cells yielded 117 million unique TCR beta sequences and around 280 Gb of sequence data. Of the 300 to 450 genotyped donors, 80% to 90% were placed in the genetic ancestry cluster associated with self-reported Caucasian donors. Along with the approximately 600-subject first cohort, a separate validation cohort of 120 different subjects was used. A later analysis re-examined previously published TCR beta repertoires from roughly 650 donors and added high-resolution HLA genotyping to investigate patterns of TCR occurrence. Typing coverage differed by locus: A, B, C, DRB1 and DQB1 were typed in about 620-640 donors, DQA1 in 500 to 550, DPA1 in around 580, and DPB1 in 472. Among roughly 400 genotyped donors of the cohort, an average of approximately 200,000 unique TCR beta nucleotide sequences was sequenced per donor, of which approximately 18% were non-productive. The T cell repertoires of roughly 660 subjects were profiled by immunosequencing and related to cytomegalovirus serostatus. A later genetic analysis took genome-wide SNP genotypes for about three fifths of the roughly 700 donors and used that subset as a discovery cohort. Because of strong linkage in the cohort, roughly 5 DR-DQ haplotypes were treated as single units for association and clustering. Rather than drawing on any new phenotypic data, the later analysis identified candidate immune exposures from TCR beta sequences and the way those sequences occurred across donors. An early release that covered roughly 600 HLA-typed donors contained 300 to 350 gigabases of sequencing data and around 85 million unique TCR sequences. Donor age, sex, ethnicity and CMV serostatus were compiled together with the repertoire data. All discovery cohort repertoires had been generated on a single sequencing platform. The aim of the study was to test whether cataloging public T cell receptors could identify signatures of past pathogen exposure. Class I and class II HLA loci were covered by the typing at four-digit resolution. High-throughput TCR immunosequencing, statistical association of individual TCRs with disease status, and machine learning were combined to predict cytomegalovirus infection status. To decide whether each TCR beta V gene segment behaved as functional or pseudogenic, an earlier analysis of 587 of the donors relied on high-throughput TCR beta sequencing. The paper's findings and limits, for the study overall: V-gene and J-gene trimming of TCR beta chains was associated with a missense DCLRE1C variant in a later genetic analysis, and the association was replicated in an independent cohort. According to a later analysis, parvovirus B19, influenza, CMV and Epstein-Barr virus appeared linked to several top co-occurrence clusters. The only immune exposure information available for the cohort was CMV serostatus. Linkage disequilibrium might explain the correlated functional status among segregating V segments, but an unknown experimental factor could not be ruled out. Broadly in line with IMGT annotations, most TCR beta V segments showed up in productive rearrangements about 90% or about 30% of the time in an earlier analysis of under 700 of the donors. A few of the identified cytomegalovirus-associated TCR beta chains were confirmed in vitro to be specific for cytomegalovirus antigens. Specific HLA alleles were associated with over 15,000 TCR beta sequences at a false discovery rate of 0.05 in a later analysis. Assigning TCR associations to individual alleles was difficult when HLA alleles, especially DR and DQ, strongly co-occurred. A cluster of highly shared sequence variants was judged likely to be a technical artifact of the sequencing pipeline. The classifier was reported to diagnose cytomegalovirus status with high specificity and sensitivity in both the original and validation cohorts. Roughly uniform sequencing depth across donors was assumed in presence/absence analyses, although this assumption may not hold. Compared with equally common non-associated chains, HLA-associated TCR beta chains in a later analysis were more clonally expanded and had lower generation probabilities. In a later analysis, the rate of TCR association differed among HLA loci, with DRB1 alleles having the most associated TCRs and HLA-C alleles having the fewest. A total of 164 TCR beta chains were listed by the study as associated with cytomegalovirus. Because HLA typing was missing for some donors at each locus, association tests included only the typed subset. Because counts were too low, about 18 rarely observed V segments, including chromosome 9 orphons, were excluded from the earlier analysis of a few hundred of the donors. According to the authors, the approach could potentially be generalized to other disease states and immunological phenotypes. A later genetic analysis reported fewer N-insertions in productive TCRs among donors in an Asian-associated ancestry cluster than the approximately 700-donor mean. Across donors, most TCR sequences were observed very rarely, whereas some public TCRs were present in many individuals. Most CMV-associated TCR beta chains appeared to be HLA-restricted in a later analysis, and the HLA associations seemed to be driven largely by CMV exposure. Only TCR beta chains were sequenced in this cohort, and the absence of alpha or paired-chain data limited detectable features. A further reported finding was that TCR beta sequences accurately predicted the HLA-A and HLA-B alleles for most subjects in the first cohort. Some IMGT-functional V segments, including TRBV6-2 and TRBV6-3, could not be distinguished by the 87-base-pair reads and were therefore excluded.

Worth noting for this clone: Its antigen has not been determined.

In total, over 600 healthy bone marrow donors made up the cohort. Cohort members were all nominally healthy when sampled, although unrecorded immune exposures were likely present. The donor was CMV seropositive and belonged to the group of about 290 seropositive cohort members. A peripheral blood sample was collected from each donor, and TCR beta sequencing was performed on peripheral blood mononuclear cells. Genomic DNA extraction from the blood cell samples was performed with the Qiagen DNeasy Blood Extraction Kit. The protocol used for the library was the immunoSEQ multiplex PCR assay. A mixture of 60 forward primers for TCR Vbeta segments and 13 reverse primers for TCR Jbeta segments was used in the multiplex PCR. Amplification of the CDR3 region of rearranged TCR beta genes was performed with a multiplex PCR assay on genomic DNA. The amplified TCR beta libraries were sequenced on the Illumina HiSeq System as 87-base-pair reads. The source study handled its data this way. Across the 640 or so repertoires, a later analysis counted roughly 84 million unique TCR beta chains, roughly 11 million of which were shared by at least two donors. Raw reads were error-corrected and collapsed into unique sequences with a nearest-neighbor algorithm that merged closely related sequences to remove PCR and sequencing errors. V, D and J gene segments were assigned by aligning CDR3 sequences to IMGT reference sequences. Each retained sequence needed at least a six-nucleotide match to both a V gene segment and a J gene segment. A rearrangement was called productive if the CDR3 had no stop codons and remained in frame with V and J, and every other rearrangement was called non-productive. CDR3 was defined according to IMGT convention as the region running from the second conserved V-encoded cysteine to the conserved J-encoded phenylalanine. In an earlier analysis of roughly 580 of the donors, sequences lacking an unambiguous match to a single V gene segment were excluded. An earlier analysis of some 500 of the donors classified V segments as functional when productive rearrangements were above 56.7% and as segregating when the standard deviation between donors was above 5%. To diagnose cytomegalovirus status from the catalog of TCR beta chain sequences, a statistical classification framework was built. In a later analysis, V and J genes were assigned by comparing TCR nucleotide sequences against IMGT/GENE-DB human TR gene sequences. The TCRdist pipeline was used in a later analysis to assign CDR3 sequences and most-parsimonious VDJ recombination scenarios. In a later analysis, every TCR beta chain was defined by the combination of its CDR3 amino acid sequence and its V-gene family, and reads without a unique V-gene family were dropped. As a way to deal with suspected cross-contamination and a sequencing artifact, a later analysis dropped approximately 590 nucleotide sequences that were highly shared and had low generation probability. For each public chain, a later analysis derived a clonal expansion index from normalized ranks of inferred template counts within each repertoire. In a later analysis, generation probabilities were computed with a VDJ recombination model fitted to out-of-frame rearrangements, and the resulting probabilities were checked against IGoR. In a later analysis, TCR-TCR, TCR-HLA and TCR-CMV co-occurrence was scored with hypergeometric tests, and a repertoire-size bias correction was applied to TCR pairs. A later analysis estimated false discovery rates by permuting HLA or CMV assignments 20 times. In a later analysis, co-occurring TCRs were grouped with DBSCAN, and TCRdist sequence similarity was added when clustering was performed within HLA-allele-positive subsets. Repertoires with fewer than 30,000 or more than 120,000 public chains were left out of co-occurrence clustering, as were about 5 repertoires with anomalous nucleotide sharing. The source is immuneACCESS, and TCRdb retained only in-frame sequences with V and J called. Part of the clones is not carried over; for the studies checked, unresolved V genes explain less than half of this, and the remainder is unexplained. That table gives V, J and clone size, and the DNA gave D and trimming. This sample's table carries around 70,000 clones. The biggest ten clones account for 3% to 4% of the sample.

Between the V and J ends, shortened by 4 bases and 5 bases respectively, the junction contains 14 bases. The CDR3 goes from the cysteine to the phenylalanine over 14 residues. This entry keeps only the CDR3 DNA: 42 bases, framed from base 1. CDR1 and CDR2 are drawn from the germline V gene: SGHRS, YFSETQ. This clonotype was sampled from a female donor in good health and CMV-seropositive. Input material: PBMCs. The V gene is TRBV5-1 and the J gene is TRBJ2-3; the D gene is perhaps TRBD2, from 5 matching bases. The DNA reads as follows: TGCGCCAGCAGCAAGGAAAGGGCGGGAGATACGCAGTATTTT. It encodes CASSKERAGDTQYF.